These T cell receptor beta chains were read from a single sample in a study of long-term antiretroviral therapy in people with HIV. This table comes from immunoSEQ multiplex PCR, and its TCRdb copy is limited to in-frame clones, with some not included. Counted here are roughly 17,000 clones, about 80% occurring once; the ten biggest clones make up just under 9%. The sequenced sample was unsorted PBMCs, obtained 0.3 years before starting antiretroviral therapy. These receptor sequences come from a man between 45 and 60 years old with HIV. Both conserved end residues are trimmed from each CDR3. The order of the fields is V gene, J gene, CDR3 protein.

V: TRBV9; J: TRBJ2-1; CDR3: ASSARGGNEQF
V: TRBV18; J: TRBJ2-3; CDR3: ASCTTGSGDTQY
V: TRBV18; J: TRBJ2-3; CDR3: ASSFQAASTDTQY
V: TRBV5-8; J: TRBJ1-3; CDR3: ASSLVSGHPAGNTIY
V: TRBV4-1; J: TRBJ2-7; CDR3: ASSWGTAYEQY
V: TRBV1; J: TRBJ1-2; CDR3: TSRKGRLSKTYGYT
V: TRBV27; J: TRBJ1-1; CDR3: ASSSTGMGTEAF
V: TRBV15; J: TRBJ2-7; CDR3: ATSRDGDRGTVEQY
V: TRBV11-2; J: TRBJ1-3; CDR3: ASSRKGFQRNTIY
V: TRBV11-2; J: TRBJ2-3; CDR3: ASSRGTSGSTDTQY
V: TRBV12-5; J: TRBJ2-2; CDR3: ASGSRSDRAAGELF
V: TRBV21-1; J: TRBJ2-2; CDR3: ASSCPLREGPRDTGELF
V: TRBV4-3; J: TRBJ2-6; CDR3: ASSQRRAGANVLT
V: TRBV4-2; J: TRBJ2-1; CDR3: ASSLEVAYNEQF
V: TRBV7-9; J: TRBJ2-7; CDR3: ASSLSDSPQDEQY
V: TRBV6-4; J: TRBJ1-1; CDR3: ASSPTSGGTEAF
V: TRBV7-9; J: TRBJ2-2; CDR3: ASTTLGTGELF
V: TRBV6-4; J: TRBJ2-5; CDR3: ASSDPLDGGGETQY
V: TRBV11-2; J: TRBJ2-1; CDR3: ASSLDRGLDEQF
V: TRBV7-2; J: TRBJ1-3; CDR3: ASRPGTSGNTIY
V: TRBV30; J: TRBJ1-4; CDR3: AWSRGPSEKLF
V: TRBV6-6; J: TRBJ2-3; CDR3: ASSYGGPADTQY
V: TRBV5-4; J: TRBJ2-4; CDR3: ASSSGRGDIQY
V: TRBV19; J: TRBJ2-3; CDR3: ASSIRGEGYTDTQY
V: TRBV7-2; J: TRBJ2-5; CDR3: ASSLAGGAQETQY
V: TRBV7-2; J: TRBJ1-3; CDR3: ASSSPSGGRRGNTIY
V: TRBV6-5; J: TRBJ2-7; CDR3: ASSYTGGADYEQY
V: TRBV7-9; J: TRBJ2-7; CDR3: ASSPRALTDYEQY